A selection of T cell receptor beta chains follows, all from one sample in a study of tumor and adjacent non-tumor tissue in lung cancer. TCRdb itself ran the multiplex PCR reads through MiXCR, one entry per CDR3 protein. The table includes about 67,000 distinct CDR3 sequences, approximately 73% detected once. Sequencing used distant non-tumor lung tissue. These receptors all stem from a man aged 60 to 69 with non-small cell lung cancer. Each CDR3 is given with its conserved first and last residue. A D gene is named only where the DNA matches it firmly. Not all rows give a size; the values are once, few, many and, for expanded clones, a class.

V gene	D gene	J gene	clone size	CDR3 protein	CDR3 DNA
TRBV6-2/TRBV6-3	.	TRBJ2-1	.	CATSYNIRESFPPEQFF	TGTGCCACCAGTTACAATATACGGGAGAGTTTCCCCCCTGAGCAGTTCTTC
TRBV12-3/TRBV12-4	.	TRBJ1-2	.	CATREGNYGYTF	TGTGCCACCAGGGAAGGGAACTATGGCTACACCTTC
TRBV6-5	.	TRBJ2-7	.	CASRPTGLSYEQYF	TGTGCCAGTAGACCGACAGGACTCTCCTACGAACAGTACTTC
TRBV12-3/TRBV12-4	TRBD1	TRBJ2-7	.	CANSPGTGGLELYF	TGTGCTAACAGTCCCGGGACAGGGGGTCTCGAGCTGTACTTC
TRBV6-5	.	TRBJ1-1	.	CTSSCGSQVSTEAFF	TGTACCAGCAGTTGCGGCAGTCAGGTGTCCACTGAAGCTTTCTTT
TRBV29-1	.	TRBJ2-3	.	CSVEDTDTQYF	TGCAGCGTTGAAGACACAGATACGCAGTATTTT
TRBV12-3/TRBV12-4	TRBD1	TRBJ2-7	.	CASNPGTGGLEHYF	TGTGCCAGCAATCCCGGGACAGGGGGTCTTGAGCACTACTTC
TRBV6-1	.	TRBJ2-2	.	CASSELPGVTGELFF	TGTGCCAGCAGTGAACTACCGGGAGTCACCGGGGAACTGTTTTTT
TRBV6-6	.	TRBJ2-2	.	CVSSERGPAGTGELFF	TGTGTCAGCAGTGAGCGAGGACCAGCGGGCACCGGGGAGCTGTTTTTT
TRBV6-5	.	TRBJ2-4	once	CASKQNRVLSDIQYF	TGTGCCAGCAAACAGAACAGGGTGTTAAGCGACATTCAGTACTTC
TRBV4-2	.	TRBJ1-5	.	CASSQEGDSNEPQHF	TGTGCCAGCAGCCAAGAAGGGGATAGCAATGAGCCCCAGCATTTT
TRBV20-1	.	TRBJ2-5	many	CSAPLRGQETQYF	TGCAGTGCCCCCTTGAGGGGCCAAGAGACCCAGTACTTC
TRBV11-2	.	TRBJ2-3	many	CASSLRSDTQYF	TGTGCCAGCAGCCTCCGTTCGGATACGCAGTATTTT
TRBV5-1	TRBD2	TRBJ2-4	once	CASSLALANGRAAVQYF	TGTGCCAGCAGCTTGGCCTTGGCTAACGGGAGGGCCGCGGTTCAGTACTTC
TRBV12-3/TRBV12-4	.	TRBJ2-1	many	CASSLSSSYNEQFF	TGTGCCAGCAGTTTGAGCAGTAGCTACAATGAGCAGTTCTTC
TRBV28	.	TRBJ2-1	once	CTSSTASEGDLNEQFF	TGTACCAGCAGTACGGCTAGCGAGGGGGATCTCAATGAGCAGTTCTTC
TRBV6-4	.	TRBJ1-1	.	CASRDQRVGDEDFF	TGTGCCAGCAGGGACCAAAGGGTCGGGGATGAAGATTTCTTT
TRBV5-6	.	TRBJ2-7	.	CANSRRRREQYF	TGTGCCAACAGTCGGAGGAGACGAGAGCAGTACTTC
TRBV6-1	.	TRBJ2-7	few	CISSGDNYEQYF	TGTATCAGCAGTGGGGACAACTACGAGCAGTACTTC
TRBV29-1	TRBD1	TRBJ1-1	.	CSVEPVPTGKWTEAFF	TGCAGCGTTGAACCCGTCCCGACAGGGAAGTGGACTGAAGCTTTCTTT
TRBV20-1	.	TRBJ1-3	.	CSARTGSSGNTIYF	TGCAGTGCTAGAACGGGGTCCTCTGGAAACACCATATATTTT
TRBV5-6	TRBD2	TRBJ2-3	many	CASSKGLAGVADTQYF	TGTGCCAGCAGCAAGGGACTAGCGGGAGTCGCAGATACGCAGTATTTT
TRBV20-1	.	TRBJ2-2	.	CSARAGGNVPGELSF	TGCAGTGCTAGAGCGGGGGGCAATGTCCCCGGGGAGCTGTCTTTT
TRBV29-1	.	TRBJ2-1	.	CSVEDPRRNGYYNQQFF	TGCAGCGTTGAAGATCCGAGGCGGAATGGCTACTACAATCAGCAGTTCTTC
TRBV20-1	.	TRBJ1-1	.	CSVKYTEAFF	TGTAGTGTTAAGTACACAGAAGCTTTCTTT